The clone carrying this T cell receptor beta chain was observed a handful of times. Antigen specificity is unknown. The record originates from a study of beta chain features in type 1 diabetes. Study-wide context: Summed over all samples, the examined sorted cells came to 95 million to 120 million.

This CDR3 has 14 residues. The germline CDR1 and CDR2 sequences are SEHNR and FQNEAQ (reference sequence). V was clipped by 5 bases and J by 4 bases, with 14 bases between them. Reverse transcribing all isolated RNA meant expressed TCRB transcripts were sequenced. Data came from immunoSEQ multiplex PCR; TCRdb stores just in-frame clones and leaves some out. Of approximately 250,000 clones listed, 13% to 15% were seen once; the top ten hold roughly 0.024%. Over 95% purity was reached by all sorted populations. General study findings and limits: Cells that show high TCR expression could be over-represented by cDNA sequencing.

Source material: naive CD4+ T cells from blood. The TCR originated in a woman in her 40s in good health. The V and J genes are TRBV7-9 and TRBJ2-5, with D maybe TRBD2 (6 bases). In DNA, the CDR3 is TGTGCCAGCAGCCCGGGAGTAGTGGTAGAGACCCAGTACTTC. As protein: CASSPGVVVETQYF.